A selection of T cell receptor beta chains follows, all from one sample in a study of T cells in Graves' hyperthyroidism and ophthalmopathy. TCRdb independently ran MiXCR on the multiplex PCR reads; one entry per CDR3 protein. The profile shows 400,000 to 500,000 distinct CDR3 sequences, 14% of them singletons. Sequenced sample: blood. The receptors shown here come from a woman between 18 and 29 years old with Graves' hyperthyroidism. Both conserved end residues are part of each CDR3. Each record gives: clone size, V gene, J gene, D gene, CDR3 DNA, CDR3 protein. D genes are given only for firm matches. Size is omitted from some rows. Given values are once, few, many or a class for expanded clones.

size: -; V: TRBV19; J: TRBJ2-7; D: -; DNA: TGTGCCAGTAATAGTCAGTTTCCCCCCTACGAGCAGTACTTC; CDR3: CASNSQFPPYEQYF
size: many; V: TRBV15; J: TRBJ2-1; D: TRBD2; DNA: TGTGCCACCAGCAGGGCCGGGGGGGGGACGATTATCAATGAGCAGTTCTTC; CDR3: CATSRAGGGTIINEQFF
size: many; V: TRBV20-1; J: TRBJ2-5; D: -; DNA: TGCAGTGCTCTAGCCTACCAAGAGACCCAGTACTTC; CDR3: CSALAYQETQYF
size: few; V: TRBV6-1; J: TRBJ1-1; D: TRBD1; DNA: TGTGCCAGCAAAGGATGGCGAGGGGGCTTGAACACTGAAGCTTTCTTT; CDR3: CASKGWRGGLNTEAFF
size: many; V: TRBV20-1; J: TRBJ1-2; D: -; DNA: TGCAGTGCTAGATCCTTAAAGGACTATGGCTACACCTTC; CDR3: CSARSLKDYGYTF
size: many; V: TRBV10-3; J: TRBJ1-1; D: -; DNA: TGTGCCATCAGTGAGATGCAGGGGAACACTGAAGCTTTCTTT; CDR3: CAISEMQGNTEAFF
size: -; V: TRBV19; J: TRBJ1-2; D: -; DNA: TGTGCCAGTAGTATCGGCAGCACTAACTATGGCTACACCTTC; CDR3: CASSIGSTNYGYTF
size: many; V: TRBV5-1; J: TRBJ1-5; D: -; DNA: TGCGCCAGCAGCTTGGAGTCAGGGGATCAGCCCCAGCATTTT; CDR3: CASSLESGDQPQHF
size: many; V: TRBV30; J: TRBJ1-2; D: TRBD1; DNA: TGTGCCTGGAGTCGGGACAGGGCTGGCTACACCTTC; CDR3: CAWSRDRAGYTF
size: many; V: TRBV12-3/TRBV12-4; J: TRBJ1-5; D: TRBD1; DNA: TGTGCCAGCAGTAGAACAGGGGGCCCGGAACAGCCCCAGCATTTT; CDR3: CASSRTGGPEQPQHF
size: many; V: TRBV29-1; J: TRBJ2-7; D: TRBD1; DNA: TGCAGCGCCGGGACAGGGATCTACGAGCAGTACTTC; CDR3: CSAGTGIYEQYF
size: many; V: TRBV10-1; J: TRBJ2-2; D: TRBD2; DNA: TGCGCCAGCAGTGCGGCGGGACTAGCGGGACTCGCGAACACCGGGGAGCTGTTTTTT; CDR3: CASSAAGLAGLANTGELFF
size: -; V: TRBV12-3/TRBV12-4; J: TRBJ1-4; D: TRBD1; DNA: TGTGCCAGCAGTTTATCAGGGGGAGGCGAAGCTAATGAAAAACTGTTTTTT; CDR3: CASSLSGGGEANEKLFF
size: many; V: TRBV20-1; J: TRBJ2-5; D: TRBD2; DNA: TGCAGTGCTAGAACCGGACTAGCGGGAGTACGGGAGACCCAGTACTTC; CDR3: CSARTGLAGVRETQYF
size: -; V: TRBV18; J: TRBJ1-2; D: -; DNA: TGTGCCAGCTCGCCCGCGGGGATTCCTGACTATGGCTACACCTTC; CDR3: CASSPAGIPDYGYTF
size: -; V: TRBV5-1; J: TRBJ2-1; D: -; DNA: TGCGCCAGCAGCTTACGACAGGAGGAGCAGTTCTTC; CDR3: CASSLRQEEQFF
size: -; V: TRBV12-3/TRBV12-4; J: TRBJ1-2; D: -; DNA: TGTGCCAGCAGTTTACTTCAGGGAGCTAACTATGGCTACACCTTC; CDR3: CASSLLQGANYGYTF
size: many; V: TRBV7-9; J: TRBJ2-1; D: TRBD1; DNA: TGTGCCACCCAAAGTGGCCAGGGGGTCTACAATGAGCAGTTCTTC; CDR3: CATQSGQGVYNEQFF
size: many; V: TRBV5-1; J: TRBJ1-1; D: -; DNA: TGCGCCAGCAGCTTGGGGACAGCCACGGCTGAAGCTTTCTTT; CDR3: CASSLGTATAEAFF
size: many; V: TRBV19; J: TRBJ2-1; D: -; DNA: TGTGCCAGTAGTATAGGGTCTACCTACAATGAGCAGTTCTTC; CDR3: CASSIGSTYNEQFF
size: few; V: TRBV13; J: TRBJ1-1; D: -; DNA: TGTGCCAGCAGCTTAAGGGTCGGGGGGGTCGGCACTGAAGCTTTCTTT; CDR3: CASSLRVGGVGTEAFF
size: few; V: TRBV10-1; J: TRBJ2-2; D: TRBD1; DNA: TGCGCCAGCAGGTCGGGACAGGGATTCACCGGGGAGCTGTTTTTT; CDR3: CASRSGQGFTGELFF
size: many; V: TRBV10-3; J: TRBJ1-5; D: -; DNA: TGTGCCATCAGCCAGGGCTTCAATCAGCCCCAGCATTTT; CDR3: CAISQGFNQPQHF
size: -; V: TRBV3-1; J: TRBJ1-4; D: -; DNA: TGTGCCAGCAGCCAAGGTACAGATGAAAAACTGTTTTTT; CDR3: CASSQGTDEKLFF
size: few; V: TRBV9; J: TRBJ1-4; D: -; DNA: TGTGCCAGCAGCTTCGGCGGGGGGCTGAGTGAAAAACTGTTTTTT; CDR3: CASSFGGGLSEKLFF
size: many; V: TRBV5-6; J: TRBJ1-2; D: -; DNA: TGTGCCAGCAGCCCGACCGTCAACTATGGCTACACCTTC; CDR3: CASSPTVNYGYTF
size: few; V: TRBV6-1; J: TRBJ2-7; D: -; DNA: TGTGCCAGCAGCTCCTGGGACAAGCACTACGAGCAGTACTTC; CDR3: CASSSWDKHYEQYF
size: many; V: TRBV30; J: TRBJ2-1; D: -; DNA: TGTGCCTGGAGTGTACAATTCCACCGGGCCTCTTGGAATGAGCAGTTCTTC; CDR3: CAWSVQFHRASWNEQFF
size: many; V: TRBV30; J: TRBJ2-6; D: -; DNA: TGTGCCTGGACGGGGTCTGGGGCCAACGTCCTGACTTTC; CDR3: CAWTGSGANVLTF
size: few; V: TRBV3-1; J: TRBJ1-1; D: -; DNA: TGTGCCAGCAGCCAAGAAGGAGGTTCCGAAGCTTTCTTT; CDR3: CASSQEGGSEAFF
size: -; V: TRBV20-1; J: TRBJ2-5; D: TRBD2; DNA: TGCAGTGCTACAGGGGGGAATGTAGCGGGAGGAACCCAAGAGACCCAGTACTTC; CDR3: CSATGGNVAGGTQETQYF
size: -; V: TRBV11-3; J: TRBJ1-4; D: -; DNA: TGTGCCAGCAGCTCGCGCGCGGTAGAGGAGGAAAAACTGTTTTTT; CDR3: CASSSRAVEEEKLFF
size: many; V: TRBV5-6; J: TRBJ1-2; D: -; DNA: TGTGCCAGCAGCTTGGTTGACGGCTACACCTTC; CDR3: CASSLVDGYTF
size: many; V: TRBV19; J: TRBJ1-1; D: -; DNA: TGTGCCAGTAGTACCAGTAACACTGAAGCTTTCTTT; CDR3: CASSTSNTEAFF
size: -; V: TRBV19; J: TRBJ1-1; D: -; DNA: TGTGCCAGTAGTACGGGGGCGGGGAGGGGTACTGAAGCTTTCTTT; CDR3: CASSTGAGRGTEAFF
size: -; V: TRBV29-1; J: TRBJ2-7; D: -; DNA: TGCAGCGTTGAAGATCTCCGAGGGTACGAGCAGTACTTC; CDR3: CSVEDLRGYEQYF
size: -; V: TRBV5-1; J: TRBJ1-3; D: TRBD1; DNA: TGCGCCAGCAGCTTTGAACAGGGGTTAAGTGGAAACACCATATATTTT; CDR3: CASSFEQGLSGNTIYF
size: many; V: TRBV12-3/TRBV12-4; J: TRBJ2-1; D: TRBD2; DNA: TGTGCCAGCAGTCCCCCCCCGACTAGCGGATACAATGAGCAGTTCTTC; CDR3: CASSPPPTSGYNEQFF
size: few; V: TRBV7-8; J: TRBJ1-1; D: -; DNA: TGTGCCAGCAGCCCCAAGTGGTCCCCTGAAGCTTTCTTT; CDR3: CASSPKWSPEAFF
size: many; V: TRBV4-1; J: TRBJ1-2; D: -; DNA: TGCGCCAGCAGCCAAGATCTTGTGCCCTATGGCTACACCTTC; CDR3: CASSQDLVPYGYTF
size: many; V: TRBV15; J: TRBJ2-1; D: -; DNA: TGTGCCACCAGCAGAGAGGGCAGGGGTTTTGGAAATGAGCAGTTCTTC; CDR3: CATSREGRGFGNEQFF
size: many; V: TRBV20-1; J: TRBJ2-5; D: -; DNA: TGCAGTGCTAGGGCTACCGGGATGGGGCGACGGGAGACCCAGTACTTC; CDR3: CSARATGMGRRETQYF
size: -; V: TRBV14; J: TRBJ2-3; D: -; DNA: TGTGCCAGCGGAATTACAGATACGCAGTATTTT; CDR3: CASGITDTQYF
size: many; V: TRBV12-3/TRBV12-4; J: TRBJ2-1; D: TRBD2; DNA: TGTGCCAGCAGTTTAGAAGCGGGAGGGCCCCATGAGCAGTTCTTC; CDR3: CASSLEAGGPHEQFF
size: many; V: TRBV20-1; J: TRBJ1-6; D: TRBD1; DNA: TGCAGTGCGAGGACAGGGTATTCACCCCTCCACTTT; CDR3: CSARTGYSPLHF
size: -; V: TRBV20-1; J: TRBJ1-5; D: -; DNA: TGCAGTGTAGACAGACCAAATCAGCCCCAGCATTTT; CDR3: CSVDRPNQPQHF
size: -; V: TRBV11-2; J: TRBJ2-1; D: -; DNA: TGTGCCACTTCTAACAGGGAGAGCTCCTACAATGAGCAGTTCTTC; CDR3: CATSNRESSYNEQFF
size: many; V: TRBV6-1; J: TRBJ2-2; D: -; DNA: TGTGCCAGCCATGCCCGGACATACCCTGCGAACACCGGGGAGCTGTTTTTT; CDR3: CASHARTYPANTGELFF
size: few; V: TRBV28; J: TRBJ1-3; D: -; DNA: TGTGCCAGCAGTAAATCCACCGGAAACACCATATATTTT; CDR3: CASSKSTGNTIYF
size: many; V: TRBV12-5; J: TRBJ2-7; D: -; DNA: TGTGCTAGTGGTTTGTTGGGCGTCTACGAGCAGTACTTC; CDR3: CASGLLGVYEQYF
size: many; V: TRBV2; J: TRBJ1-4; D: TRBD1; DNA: TGTGCCAGCAGATTGACAGGGGGCCCTGAAAAACTGTTTTTT; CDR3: CASRLTGGPEKLFF
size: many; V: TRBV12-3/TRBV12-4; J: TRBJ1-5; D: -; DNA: TGTGCCAGCAGTCTGGCTAACGGGAACCAGCCCCAGCATTTT; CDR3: CASSLANGNQPQHF
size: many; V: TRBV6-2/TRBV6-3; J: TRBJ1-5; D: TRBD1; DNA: TGTGCCAGCAGTTACCAGACAGGGCGTCAGCCCCAGCATTTT; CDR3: CASSYQTGRQPQHF
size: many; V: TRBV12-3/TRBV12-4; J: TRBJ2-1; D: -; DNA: TGTGCCAGCAGTTTAGCAGGCTTCAATGAGCAGTTCTTC; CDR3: CASSLAGFNEQFF
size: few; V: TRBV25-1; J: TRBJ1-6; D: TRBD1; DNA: TGTGCCAGCGGGCCGGGACAGCTTAATTCACCCCTCCACTTT; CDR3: CASGPGQLNSPLHF